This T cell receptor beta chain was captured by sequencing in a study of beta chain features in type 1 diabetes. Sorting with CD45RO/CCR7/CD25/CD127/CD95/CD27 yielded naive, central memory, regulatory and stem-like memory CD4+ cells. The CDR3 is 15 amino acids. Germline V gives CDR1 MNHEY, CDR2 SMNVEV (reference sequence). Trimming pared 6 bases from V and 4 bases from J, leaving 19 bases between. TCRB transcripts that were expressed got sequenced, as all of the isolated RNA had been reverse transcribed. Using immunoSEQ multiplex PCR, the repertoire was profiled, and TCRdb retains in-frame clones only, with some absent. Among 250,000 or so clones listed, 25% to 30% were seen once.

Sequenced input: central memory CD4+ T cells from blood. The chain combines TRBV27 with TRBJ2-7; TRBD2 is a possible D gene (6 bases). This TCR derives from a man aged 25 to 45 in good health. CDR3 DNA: TGTGCCAGCAGGCTGGGCAGCGGGTCCTTTTACGAGCAGTACTTC. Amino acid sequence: CASRLGSGSFYEQYF.